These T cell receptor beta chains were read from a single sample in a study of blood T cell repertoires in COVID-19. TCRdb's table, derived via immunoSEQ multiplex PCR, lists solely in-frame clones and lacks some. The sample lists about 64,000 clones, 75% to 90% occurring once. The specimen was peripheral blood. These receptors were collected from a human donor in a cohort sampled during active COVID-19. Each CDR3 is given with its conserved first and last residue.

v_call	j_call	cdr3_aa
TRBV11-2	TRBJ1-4	CASRPRTELVATNEKLFF
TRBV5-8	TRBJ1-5	CASSLLLSGREQPQHF
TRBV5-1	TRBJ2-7	CASSQRDKYYEQYF
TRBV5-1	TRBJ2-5	CASSLEGGKGTQYF
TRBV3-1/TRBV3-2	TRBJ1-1	CASSPSDRANTEAFF
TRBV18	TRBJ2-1	CASSPPGREYNEQFF
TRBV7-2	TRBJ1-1	CASSLVIKNTEAFF
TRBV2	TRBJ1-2	CASSENWGHTGGYTF
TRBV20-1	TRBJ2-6	CSASGRGSSGANVLTF
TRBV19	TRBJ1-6	CASSLRDRGLDSPLHF
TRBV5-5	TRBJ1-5	CASSLWDSDRYSNQPQHF
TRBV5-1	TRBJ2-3	CASSLPAGVTDTQYF
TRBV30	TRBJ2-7	CAWSYRVLGEQYF
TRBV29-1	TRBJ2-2	CSVADRVNTGELFF
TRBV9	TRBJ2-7	CASSVGLASYEQYF
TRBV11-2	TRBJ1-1	CASSYGGLGAEAFF
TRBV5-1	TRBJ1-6	CASSLGAQGRNSPLHF
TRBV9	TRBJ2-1	CASSVGSRGAVEQFF
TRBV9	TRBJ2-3	CASSMRAGSTDTQYF
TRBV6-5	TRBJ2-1	CATIAGGLNEQFF
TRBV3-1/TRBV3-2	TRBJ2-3	CASSQSPSRLAGVGDTQYF
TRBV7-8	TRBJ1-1	CASSSRGRGTEAFF
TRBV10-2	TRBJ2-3	CASSDRTGATQYF
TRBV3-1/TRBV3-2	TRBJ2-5	CASSRTGHVQETQYF
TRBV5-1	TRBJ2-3	CASAGLAGDTDTQYF
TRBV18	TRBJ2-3	CASSPDSGAWFETDTQYF
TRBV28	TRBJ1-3	CASRAGSVRYGNTIYF
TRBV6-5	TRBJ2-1	CASSPSRGTYNEQFF
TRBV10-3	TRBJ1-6	CAISDRINLSAYNSPLHF
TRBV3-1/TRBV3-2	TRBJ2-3	CASSQAPGIGTDTQYF
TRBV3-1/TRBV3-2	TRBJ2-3	CASSHGGDTQYF
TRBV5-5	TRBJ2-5	CASSLETGTQYF
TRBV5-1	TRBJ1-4	CASSLVPGSNEKLFF
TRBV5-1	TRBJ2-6	CASSLETGANVLTF
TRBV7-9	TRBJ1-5	CASSPGTGLYYSNQPQHF
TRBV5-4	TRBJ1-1	CASHRGNTEAFF
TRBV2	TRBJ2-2	CASSVQGEDTGELFF
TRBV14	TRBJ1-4	CASSQRTGGREKLFF
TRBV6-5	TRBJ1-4	CASSYSTGRGEKLFF
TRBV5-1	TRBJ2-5	CASSLALTGGQETQYF
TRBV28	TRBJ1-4	CASWRGGAGEKLFF
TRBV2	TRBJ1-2	CASSGNEGDYGYTF
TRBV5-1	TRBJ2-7	CASSLSEGPANEQYF
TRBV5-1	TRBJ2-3	CASSAGQGTVNTDTQYF
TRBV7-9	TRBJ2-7	CASSPGPGLGEQYF
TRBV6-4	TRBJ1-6	CASTPSLSPLHF
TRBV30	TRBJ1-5	CAWSVLRSGGSFNQPQHF
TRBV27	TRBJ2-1	CASIRLAGAINEQFF
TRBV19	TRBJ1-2	CASSMGAGYTF
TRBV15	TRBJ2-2	CATKSNRLNTGELFF
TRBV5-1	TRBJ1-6	CASSSRTGDNSPLHF